This T cell receptor beta chain was obtained from a study of shared clonotypes between healthy human individuals. Study overall: Each donor contributed plates that comprised three CD4 naive, three CD4 memory, two CD8 naive and one CD8 memory.

Whole-study results and caveats: What naive subsets generally showed was a larger estimated richness than memory subsets showed.

Some clones are missing from TCRdb's copy, which holds only in-frame ones; the method was immunoSEQ multiplex PCR. The sample lists about 2.2 million clones, 93% occurring once. Note on this clone: Its antigen is unknown.

Terminally differentiated effector memory CD45RA+ cells were excluded by CCR7 positive selection of CD45RO-negative cells. This CDR3 contains 16 residues. The V gene lost 0 bases and the J gene lost 1 base, with 10 bases spanning the gap. The germline CDR1 and CDR2 sequences are LGHNA and YNFKEQ. Sequencing was done on a sample of naive CD8+ T cells from PBMCs. The chain combines TRBV4-2 with TRBJ2-1; D unresolved. The clonotype originates from a man aged 18-30 years in good health. Some clones in this sample may be carry-over from other donors' samples. This chain's CDR3 is CASSQDPMGSYNEQFF. DNA of the CDR3: TGTGCCAGCAGCCAAGACCCAATGGGGTCCTACAATGAGCAGTTCTTC.